This TCR beta chain was recovered during a study of vaccination and CD4 T cells after COVID-19. Concerning this clonotype: Its target is unknown.

The Oncomine TCR Beta short-read assay generated sequence data from the DNA of cultured CD4+ T cells. TCRdb fed the PCR reads into MiXCR, producing one record per CDR3 protein. The data show some 4,300 distinct CDR3 sequences, 21% seen once. The CDR3 runs to 15 residues. V shed 6 bases and J 2 bases; nucleotides not matched to a gene: 7. CDR1 is SNHLY, CDR2 FYNNEI, per germline. Treatment in this sample: approximately nine-day PBMC culture with coronavirus spike peptide pools or control peptides (ViraFEST assay). The specimen sequenced was CD4+ T cells from blood, cultured in vitro. The receptor comes from a human donor who had recovered from COVID-19. The rearrangement uses TRBV2 and TRBJ2-5, with TRBD1 matching 9 bases. In DNA, the CDR3 is TGTGCCAGCAGAGCGGACAGGGGAAGTCAAGAGACCCAGTACTTC. Its translation is CASRADRGSQETQYF.